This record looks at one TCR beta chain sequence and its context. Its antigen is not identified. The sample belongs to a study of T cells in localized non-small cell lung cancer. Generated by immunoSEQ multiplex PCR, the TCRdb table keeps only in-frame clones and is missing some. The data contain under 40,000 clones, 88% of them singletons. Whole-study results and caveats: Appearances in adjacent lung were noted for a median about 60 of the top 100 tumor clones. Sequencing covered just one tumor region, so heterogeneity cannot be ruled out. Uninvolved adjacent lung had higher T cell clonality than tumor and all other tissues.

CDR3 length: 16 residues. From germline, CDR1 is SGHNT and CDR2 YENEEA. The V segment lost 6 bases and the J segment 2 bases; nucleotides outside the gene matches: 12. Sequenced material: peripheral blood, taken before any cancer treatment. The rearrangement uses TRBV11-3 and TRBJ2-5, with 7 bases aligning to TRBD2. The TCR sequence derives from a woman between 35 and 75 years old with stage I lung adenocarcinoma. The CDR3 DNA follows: TGTGCCAGCAGTCGATCCCATCTCGGGGGGCAAGAGACCCAGTACTTC. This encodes CASSRSHLGGQETQYF.